The 22 T cell receptor beta chains below were found in one sample sequenced in a study of T cell repertoires in cytomegalovirus infection. TCRdb re-derived calls from the reads in MiXCR, one entry per CDR3 protein. The sample has 210,000 or so distinct CDR3 sequences, approximately 7% seen once. Sequenced material: PBMCs. Receptors originate from a human donor in good health (CMV status not recorded). Some clones in this sample may be carry-over from other donors' samples.

The chain recombines TRBV20-1 with TRBJ2-1; 8 nucleotides agree with TRBD1. J lost 10 bases, V lost 6 bases, and 14 bases had no gene match. This CDR3 has 14 amino acids. CDR1 is DFQATT and CDR2 is SNEGSKA in the germline V gene (reference sequence). CDR3 in DNA: TGCAGTGCCCCCGGACAGGGTCCTGGGTGGGAGCAGTTCTTC. Protein product: CSAPGQGPGWEQFF.

This clonotype was seen many times. This chain uses TRBV5-8 with TRBJ2-7, with TRBD1 matching 10 bases. In germline, CDR1 is SGHTS, CDR2 YDEGEE. The CDR3 spans 14 residues. With 5 bases clipped from V and 4 bases from J, the junction kept 6 bases outside the gene matches. This chain's CDR3 is CASRKRQGAYEQYF. The CDR3 DNA reads as TGTGCCAGCAGGAAAAGACAGGGGGCGTACGAGCAGTACTTC.

Many counts were recorded for this clonotype. V gene TRBV7-6 combines with J gene TRBJ2-3; 15 positions agree with TRBD2. Looked up from germline, CDR1 is SGHVS and CDR2 is FNYEAQ. CDR3 length: 17 amino acids. V gave up 1 base and J gave up 9 bases; unmatched junction bases: 8. The CDR3 nucleotides read TGTGCCAGCAGCTTAGACCCCGGGACTAGCGGGGGGACGACGCAGTATTTT. Amino acids: CASSLDPGTSGGTTQYF. Full variable domain (outside the CDR3, taken from reference TRBV7-6 and TRBJ2-3): GAGVSQSPRYKVTKRGQDVALRCDPISGHVSLYWYRQALGQGPEFLTYFNYEAQQDKSGLPNDRFSAERPEGSISTLTIQRTEQRDSAMYRCASSLDPGTSGGTTQYFGPGTRLTVL.

This clonotype was counted at least ten times. The chain has TRBV7-2 and TRBJ2-2; 7 bases agree with TRBD1. CDR1 and CDR2 from the germline V gene are SGHTA and FQGNSA. The CDR3 is 17 amino acids. The V and J ends lost 5 bases and 2 bases, in that order; junction bases with no gene match: 11. The CDR3 loop reads CASSRDREDPNTGELFF. Here the CDR3 DNA reads TGTGCCAGCAGCCGTGACAGGGAAGACCCAAACACCGGGGAGCTGTTTTTT.

This clonotype was counted only a few times. The chain links TRBV20-1 to TRBJ2-1; 9 positions match TRBD1. The CDR3 contains 16 residues. V shed 0 bases, J shed 8 bases, and the junction held 11 bases outside the gene matches. Germline V gene sequence: CDR1 DFQATT, CDR2 SNEGSKA (reference sequence). CDR3 nucleotides: TGCAGTGCTAGAGATTCCGGGACAGGGAAAGAGGATGAGCAGTTCTTC. Translated: CSARDSGTGKEDEQFF.

This clonotype was found many times. V usage is TRBV11-2 and J usage is TRBJ2-7; 11 positions match TRBD2. Per the germline V gene, CDR1 is SGHAT and CDR2 is FQNNGV. Germline trimming cut 5 bases from V and 2 bases from J; bases unmatched to any gene: 5. This CDR3 has 15 amino acids. CDR3 bases: TGTGCCAGCAGCGATCTAGCGGGGGGAACCTACGAGCAGTACTTC. Translating gives CASSDLAGGTYEQYF.

This clonotype was found many times. J is TRBJ1-2 and V is TRBV28, with D unresolved. The CDR3 length is 14 residues. Trimming left V 2 bases short and J 10 bases short, with 17 bases between. Germline values: CDR1 MDHEN, CDR2 SYDVKM. The CDR3 here is CASSLSRSDLSYTF. The CDR3 nucleotides are TGTGCCAGCAGTTTAAGCCGATCAGACCTCTCCTACACCTTC.

This clonotype was observed at least ten times. The genes are TRBV11-2 and TRBJ1-2; 7 bases align to TRBD1. The CDR3 length is 16 residues. CDR1 is SGHAT and CDR2 is FQNNGV in the germline V gene. V trimming: 3 bases; J trimming: 6 bases; junction bases outside the gene matches: 13. CDR3 sequence (DNA): TGTGCCAGCAGCTTCGTCTTTCCAGGGGGGAAAGATGGCTACACCTTC. This encodes CASSFVFPGGKDGYTF.

This clonotype was seen ten or more times. The chain recombines TRBV7-6 with TRBJ2-5, with 8 bases lining up with TRBD1. This CDR3 spans 12 amino acids. Trimming at V came to 4 bases and at J to 5 bases, leaving 0 bases not matched to a gene. In germline, CDR1 is SGHVS, CDR2 FNYEAQ. The CDR3 bases are TGTGCCAGCAGCTGGACAGGGGAGACCCAGTACTTC. Translating gives CASSWTGETQYF.

This clonotype was counted ten times or more. The V call is TRBV6-5, the J call TRBJ2-5; unclear D gene. The length of the CDR3 is 14 residues. The germline V gene encodes CDR1 MNHEY and CDR2 SVGAGI. Trimming pared 4 bases from V and 3 bases from J, leaving 12 bases between. CDR3 sequence: CASSSRALEETQYF. The CDR3 coding sequence is TGTGCCAGCAGTTCCCGGGCCCTGGAAGAGACCCAGTACTTC.

This clonotype was seen repeatedly, ten times or more. The CDR3 spells CASRGQGATRGGTQYF. CDR3 bases: TGTGCCAGCAGAGGACAGGGAGCCACCCGAGGGGGGACCCAGTACTTC. This rearrangement joins TRBV11-2 to TRBJ2-5, with 8 nucleotides matching TRBD1. The junction had 16 bases not matched to a gene; V was cut back by 6 bases and J by 7 bases. The CDR3 runs to 16 residues. Per the germline V gene, CDR1 is SGHAT and CDR2 is FQNNGV.

In this sample, this clonotype turned up many times. V usage is TRBV12-3 or TRBV12-4 and J usage is TRBJ2-5, with 7 bases fitting TRBD2. The V gene end was trimmed by 1 base and the J gene end by 5 bases; junction bases not matched to a gene: 10. CDR3 size: 16 residues. The CDR3 reads CASSLGSARREETQYF. The CDR3 bases are TGTGCCAGCAGTTTAGGGTCCGCGAGGCGGGAGGAGACCCAGTACTTC.

This clonotype was seen many times. The chain is built from TRBV7-2 and TRBJ2-5; D remains unclear. V lost 0 bases and J 1 base, leaving 3 bases between the germline ends. The germline V gene has CDR1 SGHTA and CDR2 FQGNSA. The CDR3 covers 13 residues. CDR3 loop: CASSLASQETQYF. The CDR3 DNA is TGTGCCAGCAGCTTAGCTTCCCAAGAGACCCAGTACTTC.

This clonotype has at least ten counts. The rearrangement links TRBV6-2 or TRBV6-3 to TRBJ2-1; D remains unclear. Trimming shortened V by 4 bases and J by 2 bases, and 12 bases separated the two germline ends. CDR1 MNHEY and CDR2 SVGEGT come from the germline V gene. The CDR3 covers 15 residues. CDR3 sequence (DNA): TGTGCCAGCAGTTTATTAAGGGTGCCCTACAATGAGCAGTTCTTC. It specifies CASSLLRVPYNEQFF.

In this sample, this clonotype turned up many times. This rearrangement joins TRBV7-2 to TRBJ1-3; no clear D. This CDR3 is 13 amino acids long. V was trimmed by 1 base and J by 2 bases, leaving 3 bases between them. CDR1 is SGHTA, CDR2 FQGNSA, per germline. CDR3 coding DNA: TGTGCCAGCAGCTTAGTTCCTGGAAACACCATATATTTT. This encodes CASSLVPGNTIYF.

This clonotype has a count of ten or more. The chain recombines TRBV11-3 with TRBJ2-3; D could derive from TRBD1 or TRBD2 (5 bases each). The germline CDR1 and CDR2 sequences are SGHNT and YENEEA. The CDR3 loop spans 13 amino acids. V gave up 3 bases and J gave up 4 bases, with 8 bases separating them. The DNA for the CDR3 is TGTGCCAGCAGCTTCGGGACGGCAGATACGCAGTATTTT. Translation: CASSFGTADTQYF. Full variable domain (outside the CDR3, taken from reference TRBV11-3 and TRBJ2-3): EAGVVQSPRYKIIEKKQPVAFWCNPISGHNTLYWYLQNLGQGPELLIRYENEEAVDDSQLPKDRFSAERLKGVDSTLKIQPAELGDSAVYLCASSFGTADTQYFGPGTRLTVL.

Many counts were recorded for this clonotype. V is TRBV29-1 and J is TRBJ2-5; weak D call: TRBD2 (5 bases). V was trimmed by 3 bases and J by 10 bases, leaving 21 bases between them. Germline V gene data show CDR1 as SQVTM and CDR2 as ANQGSEA. This CDR3 region has 14 residues. This CDR3 is CSVEGKVGVGDQYF. The CDR3 coding sequence is TGCAGCGTTGAGGGAAAGGTCGGGGTTGGGGACCAGTACTTC.

This rearrangement joins TRBV12-3 or TRBV12-4 to TRBJ1-5; tentatively, D is TRBD1 (5 bases). The V end was cut by 10 bases, the J end by 5 bases, with 15 bases between. CDR3 length: 13 residues. DNA for the CDR3: TGTGCCACCCGGAGGGGAGAATATCAGCCCCAGCATTTT. Translating gives CATRRGEYQPQHF.

In its sample, this clonotype was seen many times. J is TRBJ2-5 and V is TRBV7-9; 7 bases agree with TRBD1. The CDR3 extends over 15 amino acids. With 5 bases clipped from V and 7 bases from J, the junction kept 13 bases outside the gene matches. The germline V gene encodes CDR1 SEHNR and CDR2 FQNEAQ (reference sequence). For the CDR3, the DNA is TGTGCCAGCAGCATCTCAGGGGGAACCTCCGGGACCCAGTACTTC. Residues: CASSISGGTSGTQYF.

This clonotype has ten or more counts. The chain has TRBV5-1 and TRBJ2-3; 10 positions match TRBD2. There are 15 residues in the CDR3. J gave up 5 bases and V 0 bases, and 3 bases lay outside the gene matches. Looked up from germline, CDR1 is SGHRS and CDR2 is YFSETQ. The CDR3 DNA is TGCGCCAGCAGCTTGGCCCTAGCGGGGGTAGATACGCAGTATTTT. This translates into CASSLALAGVDTQYF. Full variable domain (outside the CDR3, taken from reference TRBV5-1 and TRBJ2-3): KAGVTQTPRYLIKTRGQQVTLSCSPISGHRSVSWYQQTPGQGLQFLFEYFSETQRNKGNFPGRFSGRQFSNSRSEMNVSTLELGDSALYLCASSLALAGVDTQYFGPGTRLTVL.

V gene TRBV20-1 combines with J gene TRBJ2-3; no reliable D call. The CDR3 runs 14 residues. V gave up 4 bases and J gave up 2 bases, with 13 bases separating them. Germline CDR1 DFQATT, CDR2 SNEGSKA (reference sequence). The CDR3 DNA reads as TGCAGTGCTAAAGTCGGAGCAAACACAGATACGCAGTATTTT. Translated: CSAKVGANTDTQYF.

The chain joins TRBV5-1 to TRBJ1-1; D is unclear. V was pared by 2 bases and J by 0 bases, with 8 bases between. The CDR3 is 14 amino acids. Germline V lookup: CDR1 SGHRS, CDR2 YFSETQ. CDR3 residues: CASSFDGMNTEAFF. Written as DNA, the CDR3 is TGCGCCAGCAGCTTCGACGGAATGAACACTGAAGCTTTCTTT.